Listed below are T cell receptor beta chains from one sample, sequenced in a study of blood T cell repertoires in COVID-19. The protocol was immunoSEQ multiplex PCR, while the TCRdb copy is restricted to in-frame clones and leaves out a portion. The repertoire holds about 120,000 clones, with approximately 80% as singletons. Sequencing used peripheral blood. Receptors were obtained from a woman in her forties or fifties with acute or convalescent COVID-19. The CDR3 runs from the conserved cysteine through the conserved F or W. The order of the fields is CDR3 protein, CDR3 DNA, D gene, clone size, V gene, J gene. A D gene is named only where the DNA matches it firmly. The size field is filled for only some rows; it gives once, few, many or a size class.

CDR3aa: CASIGVRMSGEQYF; CDR3nt: TGTGCCAGCATTGGAGTCCGAATGTCTGGGGAGCAGTACTTC; d_gene: -; abundance: -; v_gene: TRBV2; j_gene: TRBJ2-7
CDR3aa: CASSMSGTILGNTQYF; CDR3nt: TGTGCCAGCAGCATGTCCGGGACTATCCTTGGGAATACGCAGTATTTT; d_gene: TRBD2; abundance: -; v_gene: TRBV27; j_gene: TRBJ2-3
CDR3aa: CASSQEVQNTEAFF; CDR3nt: TGTGCCAGCAGCCAAGAGGTACAGAACACTGAAGCTTTCTTT; d_gene: -; abundance: -; v_gene: TRBV3-1/TRBV3-2; j_gene: TRBJ1-1
CDR3aa: CASSLGSVQETQYF; CDR3nt: TGCGCCAGCAGCTTGGGGAGCGTGCAAGAGACCCAGTACTTC; d_gene: -; abundance: -; v_gene: TRBV5-1; j_gene: TRBJ2-5
CDR3aa: CASSLSLSYNSPLHF; CDR3nt: TGTGCCAGCAGCTTGAGCCTCTCCTATAATTCACCCCTCCACTTT; d_gene: -; abundance: -; v_gene: TRBV5-4; j_gene: TRBJ1-6
CDR3aa: CASSLEIRRGRDTQYF; CDR3nt: TGTGCCAGCAGCTTAGAAATTAGGCGGGGAAGGGATACGCAGTATTTT; d_gene: -; abundance: -; v_gene: TRBV13; j_gene: TRBJ2-3
CDR3aa: CASSQTFVKSGELFF; CDR3nt: TGCGCCAGCAGCCAGACATTCGTCAAGAGCGGGGAGCTGTTTTTT; d_gene: -; abundance: -; v_gene: TRBV5-1; j_gene: TRBJ2-2
CDR3aa: CASSYSTTPGNTIYF; CDR3nt: TGTGCCAGCAGTTACTCGACGACTCCTGGAAACACCATATATTTT; d_gene: -; abundance: -; v_gene: TRBV6-5; j_gene: TRBJ1-3
CDR3aa: CASSLSRVPAGYTF; CDR3nt: TGTGCCAGCAGCTTATCCAGGGTTCCAGCTGGCTACACCTTC; d_gene: -; abundance: once; v_gene: TRBV11-2; j_gene: TRBJ1-2
CDR3aa: CASSLGGLNNEQFF; CDR3nt: TGTGCCAGCAGCTTGGGGGGGCTTAACAATGAGCAGTTCTTC; d_gene: -; abundance: few; v_gene: TRBV4-2; j_gene: TRBJ2-1